The 18 T cell receptor beta chains in this list originate from one sample, sequenced in a study of long-term antiretroviral therapy in people with HIV. Sequencing used immunoSEQ v3.0 at survey level. Some clones are missing from TCRdb's copy, which holds only in-frame ones; the method was immunoSEQ multiplex PCR. The sample lists 20,000 to 30,000 clones, around 84% occurring once. Here the sequenced sample was unsorted PBMCs, taken 4.4 years after starting antiretroviral therapy. The receptor set was obtained from a man in his thirties or forties with HIV.

By share of the sample, this clone is medium-sized. The chain couples TRBV19 to TRBJ2-7; TRBD1 aligns across 12 bases. Losses at the gene ends were 5 bases for V and 3 bases for J; bases not matched to a gene: 5. The CDR3 is 15 amino acids. Germline V gene data show CDR1 as LNHDA and CDR2 as SQIVND (reference sequence). DNA for the CDR3: TGTGCCAGTAGTCCCGGGACAGGGGGCAACTACGAGCAGTACTTC. Translation: CASSPGTGGNYEQYF.

This rearrangement joins TRBV7-9 to TRBJ1-3; D is possibly TRBD1 (6 bases). The CDR3 sequence is 17 residues long. Trimming took 4 bases from V and 3 from J, leaving 19 bases between them. CDR1 and CDR2 (germline): SEHNR, FQNEAQ (reference sequence). The chain's CDR3 is CASSSQPPGGVGNTIYF. CDR3 DNA sequence: TGTGCCAGCAGCTCCCAACCGCCCGGGGGCGTTGGAAACACCATATATTTT.

This chain uses TRBV5-6 with TRBJ2-7; tentatively, D is TRBD2 (6 bases). V lost 4 bases, J lost 0 bases, and 14 bases lay in between. Germline V gene lookup returns CDR1 SGHDT and CDR2 YYEEEE. CDR3 length equals 15 residues. The CDR3 coding sequence is TGTGCCAGCAGCACCTCGCGGGGCCTCTCCTACGAGCAGTACTTC. Translation gives CASSTSRGLSYEQYF.

The V and J genes are TRBV27 and TRBJ2-7; 7 bases map to TRBD2. The CDR3 contains 15 residues. V dropped 3 bases and J dropped 4; count of bases not matched to a gene: 9. Germline V gene data show CDR1 as MNHEY and CDR2 as SMNVEV (reference sequence). The CDR3 region is CASSLYGGSNYEQYF. The CDR3 region has the DNA TGTGCCAGCAGTTTGTATGGCGGGAGCAATTACGAGCAGTACTTC.

The chain couples TRBV7-8 to TRBJ1-6; D is unresolved. The germline CDR1 and CDR2 sequences are SGHVS and FQNEAQ. The CDR3 contains 13 residues. The V gene lost 6 bases and the J gene lost 7 bases, with 10 bases spanning the gap. The CDR3 loop reads CASSGRGNSPLHF. The CDR3 bases are TGTGCCAGCAGTGGGCGGGGAAATTCACCCCTCCACTTT.

The V call is TRBV18, the J call TRBJ1-1; D is ambiguous. This CDR3 region has 12 residues. Deletions cut 2 bases from V and 4 bases from J, with 5 bases between. Germline CDR1 and CDR2: KGHSH and LQKENI. The CDR3 is CASSPKLTEAFF. In nucleotides, the CDR3 is TGTGCCAGCTCACCAAAGCTCACTGAAGCTTTCTTT.

The J gene is TRBJ1-1, the V gene TRBV19; D gene unclear. The CDR3 totals 14 residues. V lost 6 bases, J lost 0 bases, and 11 bases lay in between. Germline CDR1 and CDR2: LNHDA and SQIVND (reference sequence). The DNA for the CDR3 is TGTGCCAGTAGCCCACTTAGGATGAACACTGAAGCTTTCTTT. Protein sequence: CASSPLRMNTEAFF.

The rearrangement links TRBV29-1 to TRBJ1-2; a weak D match, TRBD1 (5 bases). Germline V CDR1 and CDR2: SQVTM, ANQGSEA. Trimming stripped 3 bases from V and 7 bases from J, with 21 bases between. The length of the CDR3 is 15 residues. The DNA of the CDR3 is TGCAGCGTTGAGCGGTCAGCCCTACCGGGGGGTGGCTACACCTTC. Translated: CSVERSALPGGGYTF.

The chain links TRBV19 to TRBJ1-1; the D is unclear. CDR3 length: 14 residues. Germline CDR1 and CDR2: LNHDA and SQIVND (reference sequence). V was clipped by 5 bases and J by 8 bases, with 18 bases between them. CDR3 coding DNA: TGTGCCAGTAGTTTCCTCGAGGGCGGACCAGAAGCTTTCTTT. Residues: CASSFLEGGPEAFF.

This chain joins TRBV6-5 and TRBJ1-2, with no clear D. The germline gives CDR1 MNHEY, CDR2 SVGAGI. Trimming removed 3 bases from V and 2 bases from J, with 4 bases in between. This CDR3 is built from 12 residues. The CDR3 loop is CASSYSNYGYTF. The CDR3 DNA reads TGTGCCAGCAGTTATTCAAACTATGGCTACACCTTC.

This clone was counted a single time. The chain uses TRBV6-1 and TRBJ2-7, with D possibly being TRBD2 (5 bases). CDR1 and CDR2 from the germline V gene are MNHNS and SASEGT. V was clipped by 1 base and J by 7 bases, with 17 bases between them. This CDR3 region has 15 residues. The CDR3 nucleotides read TGTGCCAGCAGTGAAGGGGAGTGGCCCCCCGGGGAGCAGTACTTC. Its protein product is CASSEGEWPPGEQYF.

J is TRBJ2-3 and V is TRBV7-2; D perhaps matches TRBD2 (5 bases). Germline V CDR1 and CDR2: SGHTA, FQGNSA. The CDR3 length is 14 residues. V lost 1 base and J 1 base, leaving 6 bases between the germline ends. CDR3 sequence: CASSLDGGTDTQYF. CDR3 sequence (DNA): TGTGCCAGCAGCTTAGACGGGGGCACAGATACGCAGTATTTT.

This chain joins TRBV10-3 and TRBJ2-3; 12 nucleotides match TRBD2. The CDR3 totals 18 residues. V shed 3 bases, J shed 2 bases, and the junction held 9 bases outside the gene matches. Germline V gene data show CDR1 as ENHRY and CDR2 as SYGVKD. The CDR3 DNA is TGTGCCATCAGTGACGCGGAGACTAGCGGGGGCTTCACAGATACGCAGTATTTT. Protein: CAISDAETSGGFTDTQYF.

The genes are TRBV5-4 and TRBJ1-2; a possible D gene is TRBD1 (6 bases). V was cut by 0 bases and J by 4 bases, with 13 bases left in between. This CDR3 is built from 15 residues. CDR1 is SGHNT, CDR2 YYREEE, per germline (reference sequence). The CDR3 here is CASSLVGGAGYGYTF. CDR3 DNA sequence: TGTGCCAGCAGCTTGGTGGGGGGCGCTGGCTATGGCTACACCTTC.

V usage is TRBV6-5 and J usage is TRBJ2-1, with 10 bases fitting TRBD2. The CDR3 consists of 15 residues. Germline CDR1 and CDR2: MNHEY and SVGAGI. After removal of 6 bases from V and 8 bases from J, the junction contained 10 bases not matched to a gene. CDR3 amino acids: CASSDSSGSSDEQFF. For the CDR3, the DNA is TGTGCCAGCAGCGACTCTAGCGGGAGTTCGGATGAGCAGTTCTTC.

This clone was observed once. The DNA for the CDR3 is TGCGCCAGCAGCCAAGTCGGGGAGGGGGCATACGAGCAGTACTTC. Its protein product is CASSQVGEGAYEQYF. V usage is TRBV4-1 and J usage is TRBJ2-7, with D perhaps being TRBD1 or TRBD2 (7 bases each). Trimming stripped 1 base from V and 4 bases from J, with 14 bases between. The CDR3 runs 15 residues. Germline lookup yields CDR1 MGHRA and CDR2 YSYEKL.

V gene TRBV9 combines with J gene TRBJ1-4, with TRBD1 identical over 7 bases. The CDR3 length is 14 residues. After removal of 0 bases from V and 8 bases from J, the junction contained 4 bases not matched to a gene. CDR1 and CDR2 from the germline V gene are SGDLS and YYNGEE. The CDR3 loop reads CASSVGQGVEKLFF. The CDR3 region has the DNA TGTGCCAGCAGCGTAGGGCAGGGGGTCGAAAAACTGTTTTTT.

The chain couples TRBV27 to TRBJ1-5; D gene unclear. The CDR3 totals 17 residues. Germline assignment: CDR1 MNHEY and CDR2 SMNVEV (reference sequence). V was cut by 1 base and J by 0 bases, with 13 bases left in between. The CDR3 DNA is TGTGCCAGCAGTTTATATCAGCCTCAGTATAGCAATCAGCCCCAGCATTTT. Its translation: CASSLYQPQYSNQPQHF.